This is a list of T cell receptor beta chains from one sample in a study of T and B cells in COVID-19 patients. Using its own MiXCR run on the multiplex PCR reads, TCRdb lists one record per CDR3 protein. Among fewer than 25,000 distinct CDR3 sequences listed, approximately 29% were seen once. Sequences were obtained from blood. All receptors derive from a human donor who had recovered from COVID-19. The CDR3 runs from the conserved cysteine through the conserved F or W. A D gene is named only where the DNA matches it firmly. Clone size is given for some rows only: seen once, a few or many times, or a class if the clone is expanded.

j_call clone_size v_call d_call cdr3_nt cdr3_aa
TRBJ2-3 few TRBV6-2/TRBV6-3 TRBD2 TGTGCCAGCAGGGAACGACTAGCGGGGGATCGGCGAGATACGCAGTATTTT CASRERLAGDRRDTQYF
TRBJ1-2 medium-sized TRBV29-1 TRBD1 TGCAGCGTCCCTGGGGACAGCAGTTTCCTCACCTTC CSVPGDSSFLTF
TRBJ1-2 - TRBV5-6 - TGTGCCAGCAACTTGGTTACAGTTACTAACTATGGCTACACCTTC CASNLVTVTNYGYTF
TRBJ2-1 - TRBV5-1 - TGCGCCAGCAGCTTAGCGGGGACAATGGGTGAGCAGTTCTTC CASSLAGTMGEQFF
TRBJ1-1 few TRBV19 - TGTGCCAGTAGTATGATTGTGAACACTGAAGCTTTCTTT CASSMIVNTEAFF
TRBJ1-5 - TRBV6-5 - TGTGCCAGCTGTTGGGCGGGGGGCACTCAGCCCCAGCATTTT CASCWAGGTQPQHF
TRBJ2-3 - TRBV7-6 - TGTGCCAGCAGCAGGACTGGAGATACGCAGTATTTT CASSRTGDTQYF
TRBJ2-5 - TRBV24-1 - TGTGCCACCCCGATTCCCCCGACCTGGGACCAAGAGACCCAGTACTTC CATPIPPTWDQETQYF
TRBJ1-2 few TRBV12-3/TRBV12-4 - TGTGCCAGCAGTTTCCTCGGGGGGGGCTACACCTTC CASSFLGGGYTF
TRBJ2-7 - TRBV18 - TGTGCCAGCTCACCAGATCCTATCAACGAGCAGTACTTC CASSPDPINEQYF
TRBJ1-2 few TRBV30 - TGTGCCTGGAGTGTAGTAGAGGGGAATGGCTACACCTTC CAWSVVEGNGYTF
TRBJ2-7 - TRBV30 TRBD1 TGTGCCTGGAGTGTACAAGGACAGGGGACGTACGAGCAGTACTTC CAWSVQGQGTYEQYF
TRBJ2-7 few TRBV6-5 TRBD1 TGTGCCAGCAGTTCCCCGAACAGGGGCGAGCAGTACTTC CASSSPNRGEQYF
TRBJ2-1 medium-sized TRBV19 - TGTGCCAGTAGTATTCTCCGGGACTGGCACAATGAGCAGTTCTTC CASSILRDWHNEQFF
TRBJ2-3 few TRBV5-4 - TGTGCCAGCAGCCTTGCATCGTGGGGGGCGAGCACAGATACGCAGTATTTT CASSLASWGASTDTQYF
TRBJ2-3 - TRBV27 - TGTGCCAGCAGTTTATCTAACTTTCCAACAGATACGCAGTATTTT CASSLSNFPTDTQYF
TRBJ2-5 few TRBV6-5 - TGTGCCAGCAGTACCAGGGTGGGAGAACAAGAGACCCAGTACTTC CASSTRVGEQETQYF
TRBJ2-2 few TRBV5-1 TRBD2 TGCGCCAGCAGCTTGGAACTAGCGGGGTACACCGGGGAGCTGTTTTTT CASSLELAGYTGELFF
TRBJ1-4 once TRBV10-3 TRBD1 TGTGCCATCAGTGAGCCGGGACAGGGGGGTGAAAAACTGTTTTTT CAISEPGQGGEKLFF
TRBJ1-5 - TRBV6-1 - TGTGCCAGCACCCACTTCGGACGAAACCGGGATCAGCCCCAGCATTTT CASTHFGRNRDQPQHF
TRBJ2-3 - TRBV6-2/TRBV6-3 TRBD2 TGTGCCAGCAGTTTCATAGCGGGAGGGCCCGATACGCAGTATTTT CASSFIAGGPDTQYF
TRBJ1-2 - TRBV14 - TGTGCCAGCAGCCAAGGTCCAGCTAACTATGGCTACACCTTC CASSQGPANYGYTF
TRBJ1-1 few TRBV6-6 - TGTGCCAGCAGTCCCCGCCCGGGCGAGGGGTGGAGATCTGAAGCTTTCTTT CASSPRPGEGWRSEAFF
TRBJ1-1 - TRBV12-3/TRBV12-4 TRBD1 TGTGCCAGCAGTCGACAGGGCGGAACTGAAGCTTTCTTT CASSRQGGTEAFF
TRBJ2-2 few TRBV12-3/TRBV12-4 - TGTGCCAGTGGTAGAACGGGGGACACCGGGGAGCTGTTTTTT CASGRTGDTGELFF
TRBJ1-5 - TRBV6-5 TRBD1 TGTGCCAGCAGTTACCCCCCGAGGGACAGGGACCACAATCAGCCCCAGCATTTT CASSYPPRDRDHNQPQHF
TRBJ2-1 few TRBV5-4 - TGTGCCAGCAGCGGGGATGTAGGCTCCTACAATGAGCAGTTCTTC CASSGDVGSYNEQFF
TRBJ2-1 many TRBV19 TRBD2 TGTGCCAGTATGGCCCAAAGCGGGGGGAGATGGAATGAGCAGTTCTTC CASMAQSGGRWNEQFF
TRBJ2-1 - TRBV24-1 TRBD2 TGTGCCACCAGTGATAGCGGGGATGAGCAGTTCTTC CATSDSGDEQFF
TRBJ2-1 - TRBV12-3/TRBV12-4 - TGTGCCAGCAGTTTAGCCCGGTCCTCCTACAATGAGCAGTTCTTC CASSLARSSYNEQFF
TRBJ2-3 medium-sized TRBV12-3/TRBV12-4 TRBD1 TGTGCCAGCAGTAGTCCCCAGGGACAGGGAGGAGATACGCAGTATTTT CASSSPQGQGGDTQYF
TRBJ2-1 - TRBV10-1 TRBD2 TGCGCCAGCAGTGGGGGTAGCGGGTCCAGTTCTGGCCAGTTCTTC CASSGGSGSSSGQFF
TRBJ2-1 - TRBV24-1 TRBD2 TGTGCCACCAGTGATTGGGGTCCGGGACTAGCCTTCAATGAGCAGTTCTTC CATSDWGPGLAFNEQFF
TRBJ2-1 - TRBV20-1 - TGCAGTGCTAGAGGGGCGCGGGATGTTGATGAGCAGTTCTTC CSARGARDVDEQFF
TRBJ1-1 few TRBV12-3/TRBV12-4 TRBD1 TGTGCCAGCAGTTTAGCACAGGGGGGTTACACTGAAGCTTTCTTT CASSLAQGGYTEAFF
TRBJ2-5 - TRBV27 TRBD1 TGTGCCAGCAGTTTCCAGACAGGGGGGGGGACCCAGTACTTC CASSFQTGGGTQYF
TRBJ2-7 medium-sized TRBV19 - TGTGCCAGTAGTATACCCAGGGAGGGGGAGTACGAGCAGTACTTC CASSIPREGEYEQYF
TRBJ2-3 few TRBV5-6 - TGTGCCAGCAGCATGACAGCGGGAGATACGCAGTATTTT CASSMTAGDTQYF
TRBJ2-4 - TRBV12-3/TRBV12-4 - TGTGCCAGCAGGGCAGGGGCTACCAAAAACATTCAGTACTTC CASRAGATKNIQYF
TRBJ2-3 few TRBV24-1 TRBD1 TGTGCCACCAGTGATTCGGGGGACAGGGGTAACACAGATACGCAGTATTTT CATSDSGDRGNTDTQYF
TRBJ2-7 - TRBV12-3/TRBV12-4 TRBD1 TGTGCCAGCAGGCACGATGGGACAGGCCGCTACGAGCAGTACTTC CASRHDGTGRYEQYF
TRBJ2-7 few TRBV27 - TGTGCCAGCAGTTCCTTCCGGGCCTTTACGGGCGAGCAGTACTTC CASSSFRAFTGEQYF
TRBJ2-7 few TRBV5-6 - TGTGCCAGCACCCTCCGAGGGTACGAGCAGTACTTC CASTLRGYEQYF
TRBJ2-7 few TRBV7-2 TRBD1 TGTGCCAGCAGCCGACAGGGATACGAGCAGTACTTC CASSRQGYEQYF
TRBJ2-2 - TRBV24-1 - TGTGCCACCAGTGACCGAGGGACTGCCAACACCGGGGAGCTGTTTTTT CATSDRGTANTGELFF
TRBJ1-2 - TRBV12-3/TRBV12-4 TRBD1 TGTGCCAGCAGTCCCCAGACAGGGGTTGGCTACACCTTC CASSPQTGVGYTF
TRBJ2-3 medium-sized TRBV19 TRBD1 TGTGCCAGTAGTATATCGGGACAGGTTCGAGATACGCAGTATTTT CASSISGQVRDTQYF
TRBJ2-5 medium-sized TRBV30 - TGTGCCTGGAGTGTAGGAGAGACCCAGTACTTC CAWSVGETQYF
TRBJ2-1 few TRBV12-3/TRBV12-4 TRBD1 TGTGCCAGCAGTTCCCGTAGGACAGGGGCGGTAACCTTC CASSSRRTGAVTF
TRBJ2-7 - TRBV27 - TGTGCCAGCAGCTTTCAGGGTGACAACGAGCAGTACTTC CASSFQGDNEQYF
TRBJ1-5 - TRBV6-1 TRBD1 TGTGCCAGCAGTGATTTGGACAGGCAGCGCAATCAGCCCCAGCATTTT CASSDLDRQRNQPQHF
TRBJ2-2 - TRBV6-5 - TGTGCCAGCAGGCTAACAGGCCCCGGGGAGCTGTTTTTT CASRLTGPGELFF
TRBJ2-7 few TRBV5-6 - TGTGCCAGCAGCTTGGGTGGGAAATCCTACGAGCAGTACTTC CASSLGGKSYEQYF